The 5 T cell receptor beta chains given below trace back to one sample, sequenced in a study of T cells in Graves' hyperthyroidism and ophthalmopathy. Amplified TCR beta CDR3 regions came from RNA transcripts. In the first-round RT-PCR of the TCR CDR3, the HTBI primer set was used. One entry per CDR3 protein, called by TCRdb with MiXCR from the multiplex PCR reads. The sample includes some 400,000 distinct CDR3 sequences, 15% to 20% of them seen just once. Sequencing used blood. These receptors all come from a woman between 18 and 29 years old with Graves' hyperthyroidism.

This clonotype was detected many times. CDR3 amino acids: CASTRQAASGSPLHF. The CDR3 region has the DNA TGTGCCAGCACCCGACAGGCCGCTTCAGGTTCACCCCTCCACTTT. The gene calls are TRBV28 and TRBJ1-6; D is possibly TRBD1 (6 bases). The CDR3 covers 15 residues. Germline loops: CDR1 MDHEN, CDR2 SYDVKM. Trimming removed 7 bases from V and 9 bases from J, with 19 bases in between.

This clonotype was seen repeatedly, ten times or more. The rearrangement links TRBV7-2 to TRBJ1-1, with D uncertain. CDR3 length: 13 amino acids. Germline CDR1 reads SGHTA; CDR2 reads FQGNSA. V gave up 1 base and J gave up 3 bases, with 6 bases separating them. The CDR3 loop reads CASSLELYTEAFF. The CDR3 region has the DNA TGTGCCAGCAGCTTAGAGTTGTACACTGAAGCTTTCTTT.

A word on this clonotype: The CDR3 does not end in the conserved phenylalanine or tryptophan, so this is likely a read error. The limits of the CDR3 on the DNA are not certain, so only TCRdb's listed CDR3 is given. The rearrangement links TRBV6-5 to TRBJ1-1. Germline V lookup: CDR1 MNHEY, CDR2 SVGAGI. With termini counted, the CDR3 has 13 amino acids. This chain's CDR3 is CASSYSVRERACL.

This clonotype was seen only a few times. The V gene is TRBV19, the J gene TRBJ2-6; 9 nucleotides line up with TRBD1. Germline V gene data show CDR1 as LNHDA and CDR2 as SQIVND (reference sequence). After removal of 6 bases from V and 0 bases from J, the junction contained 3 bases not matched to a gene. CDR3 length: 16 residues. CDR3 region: CASSGTGNSGANVLTF. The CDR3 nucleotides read TGTGCCAGTAGCGGGACAGGGAACTCTGGGGCCAACGTCCTGACTTTC. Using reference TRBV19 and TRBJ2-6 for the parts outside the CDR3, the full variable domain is DGGITQSPKYLFRKEGQNVTLSCEQNLNHDAMYWYRQDPGQGLRLIYYSQIVNDFQKGDIAEGYSVSREKKESFPLTVTSAQKNPTAFYLCASSGTGNSGANVLTFGAGSRLTVL.

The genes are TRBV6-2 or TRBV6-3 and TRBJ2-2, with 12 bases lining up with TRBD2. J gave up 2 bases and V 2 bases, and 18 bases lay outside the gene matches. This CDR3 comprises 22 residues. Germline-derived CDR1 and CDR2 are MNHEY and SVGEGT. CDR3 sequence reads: CASSYIGRSMTSGGHNTGELFF. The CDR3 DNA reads TGTGCCAGCAGTTACATCGGCAGGAGTATGACTAGCGGGGGCCACAACACCGGGGAGCTGTTTTTT.